The rows below give T cell receptor beta chains drawn from one sample of a study of T cells in Graves' hyperthyroidism and ophthalmopathy. From the multiplex PCR reads, TCRdb called clonotypes with MiXCR, one entry per CDR3 protein. The sample contains fewer than 750,000 distinct CDR3 sequences, about half of which appear only once. Source material: peripheral blood or thyroid tissue (not recorded which). All receptors derive from a woman under 30 with Graves' hyperthyroidism. Both conserved end residues are part of each CDR3. D genes are given only for firm matches. Only part of the rows carry a size: once, few, many, or a class if the clone is expanded.

J gene	V gene	clone size	D gene	CDR3 protein	CDR3 DNA
TRBJ2-1	TRBV20-1	-	TRBD2	CSALTSGNNEQFF	TGCAGTGCCTTGACTAGCGGGAATAATGAGCAGTTCTTC
TRBJ2-1	TRBV25-1	few	TRBD2	CASSEYGAGGDNEQFF	TGTGCCAGCAGTGAATATGGGGCGGGAGGGGACAATGAGCAGTTCTTC
TRBJ1-3	TRBV5-5	-	-	CASSQGAGFSGDTIYF	TGCGCCAGCAGCCAAGGGGCAGGCTTCTCTGGAGACACCATATATTTT
TRBJ1-1	TRBV29-1	-	-	CSVEVYTDAEAFF	TGCAGCGTTGAAGTCTATACCGACGCAGAAGCTTTCTTT
TRBJ2-7	TRBV6-1	many	-	CASSGGLGTYEQYF	TGTGCCAGCAGTGGAGGACTCGGAACTTACGAGCAGTACTTC
TRBJ2-5	TRBV7-7	-	-	CASSRRLGEETQYF	TGTGCTAGCAGCCGACGATTGGGAGAAGAGACCCAGTACTTC
TRBJ1-1	TRBV7-3	many	TRBD1	CASSLLDRGSEAFF	TGTGCCAGCAGCTTATTGGACAGGGGGTCTGAAGCTTTCTTT
TRBJ1-5	TRBV6-1	many	-	CASRPWAVKLGNQPQHF	TGTGCCAGCAGGCCCTGGGCGGTGAAGTTGGGCAATCAGCCCCAGCATTTT
TRBJ2-6	TRBV5-5	once	-	CACTSAAPGANVLTF	TGTGCCTGCACCTCGGCCGCGCCTGGGGCCAACGTCCTGACTTTC
TRBJ2-1	TRBV18	few	-	CASSPPGTQNYNEQFF	TGTGCCAGCTCACCCCCCGGGACGCAGAATTACAATGAGCAGTTCTTC
TRBJ1-3	TRBV7-9	-	-	CASSSLMSILSGNTIYF	TGTGCCAGCAGCTCCCTAATGTCCATTCTCTCTGGAAACACCATATATTTT
TRBJ1-4	TRBV29-1	-	-	CSSYLGGNEKLFF	TGCAGCAGTTATCTGGGGGGTAATGAAAAACTGTTTTTT
TRBJ2-7	TRBV20-1	many	TRBD2	CSARASGNYEQYF	TGCAGTGCTCGGGCTAGCGGGAACTACGAGCAGTACTTC
TRBJ2-7	TRBV5-5	-	TRBD1	CASSPLTQGSYEQYF	TGTGCCAGCAGCCCGCTCACACAGGGGAGTTACGAGCAGTACTTC
TRBJ1-5	TRBV10-3	-	-	CAISDRTSGAWETQHF	TGTGCCATCAGTGATAGGACTAGCGGGGCCTGGGAGACCCAGCATTTT
TRBJ1-2	TRBV10-3	-	-	CAIFSGNYGYTF	TGTGCCATCTTTTCAGGGAACTATGGCTACACCTTC
TRBJ1-2	TRBV4-1	-	TRBD1	CASSQDGQGVRGYTF	TGCGCCAGCAGCCAAGATGGACAGGGCGTTCGTGGCTACACCTTC
TRBJ2-7	TRBV2	many	TRBD1	CASSRDRRDEQYF	TGTGCCAGCAGTCGGGACAGACGCGACGAGCAGTACTTC
TRBJ2-2	TRBV24-1	once	-	CATSDPDRSGELFF	TGTGCCACCAGCGACCCGGACCGGAGCGGGGAGCTGTTTTTT
TRBJ2-7	TRBV29-1	many	-	CSVEDIQDEQYF	TGCAGCGTTGAAGACATCCAGGACGAGCAGTACTTC
TRBJ1-3	TRBV2	-	TRBD1	CASGGQLIYTIYF	TGTGCCAGCGGGGGACAGTTGATCTACACCATATATTTT
TRBJ2-3	TRBV15	few	-	CATSTYTLSGDTQYF	TGTGCCACCAGCACTTACACATTATCTGGAGATACGCAGTATTTT
TRBJ2-3	TRBV7-3	many	-	CASRELGGAQYF	TGTGCCAGTCGTGAGCTGGGCGGTGCGCAGTATTTT
TRBJ1-5	TRBV19	many	TRBD1	CASSRGQGVVQPQHF	TGTGCCAGTAGTCGCGGACAGGGGGTGGTTCAGCCCCAGCATTTT
TRBJ1-1	TRBV27	many	-	CASSLNQVDTEAFF	TGTGCCAGCAGTTTAAATCAGGTCGACACTGAAGCTTTCTTT
TRBJ2-2	TRBV7-2	-	TRBD2	CASSSSGSGPNEQFF	TGTGCCAGCAGCTCTAGCGGGAGTGGCCCCAATGAGCAGTTTTTT
TRBJ2-2	TRBV20-1	many	-	CSVRFGSNTGELFF	TGCAGTGTAAGGTTTGGATCGAACACCGGGGAGCTGTTTTTT
TRBJ2-6	TRBV6-5	-	TRBD2	CASSYSRTSGANVLTF	TGTGCCAGCAGTTATTCCCGGACTAGCGGAGCCAACGTCCTGACTTTC
TRBJ2-7	TRBV9	-	TRBD2	CASSFGTTEQYF	TGTGCCAGCAGCTTCGGGACTACCGAGCAGTACTTC
TRBJ2-7	TRBV12-5	few	-	CASSFSSAFEQYF	TGTGCCAGCAGTTTTTCCTCCGCGTTCGAGCAGTACTTC
TRBJ2-7	TRBV29-1	-	TRBD1	CSVVPGQGAPSYEQYF	TGCAGCGTTGTCCCGGGACAGGGGGCGCCGTCCTACGAGCAGTACTTC
TRBJ1-2	TRBV2	-	-	CASRLSGYGYTF	TGTGCCAGCAGGTTATCGGGCTATGGCTACACCTTC
TRBJ2-2	TRBV5-6	-	TRBD2	CASRSISGSSDTGELFF	TGTGCCAGCAGATCAATTAGCGGGAGCTCGGACACCGGGGAGCTGTTTTTT
TRBJ2-3	TRBV2	few	-	CASRSGGTDTQYF	TGTGCCAGCAGGAGTGGAGGTACAGATACGCAGTATTTT
TRBJ1-6	TRBV25-1	-	TRBD1	CASSAFLGQGFSSYNSPLHF	TGTGCCAGCAGTGCTTTCCTGGGACAGGGCTTCAGCTCCTATAATTCACCCCTCCACTTT
TRBJ2-7	TRBV12-3/TRBV12-4	-	-	CASSSRRSDYEQYF	TGTGCCAGCAGTTCTCGAAGGTCCGACTACGAGCAGTACTTC
TRBJ1-5	TRBV20-1	-	TRBD1	CSARDWTGGSNQPQHF	TGCAGTGCTAGAGACTGGACAGGGGGAAGCAATCAGCCCCAGCATTTT
TRBJ2-5	TRBV10-3	-	TRBD1	CAISETPGTGGETQYF	TGTGCCATCAGTGAGACCCCCGGGACAGGGGGAGAGACCCAGTACTTC
TRBJ1-1	TRBV12-3/TRBV12-4	-	TRBD1	CASSNRGLVIEAFF	TGTGCCAGCAGTAACAGGGGGTTAGTTATTGAAGCTTTCTTT
TRBJ2-5	TRBV7-8	many	-	CASSFYRVSQETQYF	TGTGCCAGCAGCTTCTATCGGGTCAGTCAAGAGACCCAGTACTTC
TRBJ2-5	TRBV2	-	-	CASSGGLDQETQYF	TGTGCCAGCAGTGGGGGACTGGACCAAGAGACCCAGTACTTC
TRBJ1-1	TRBV6-5	-	-	CASSQWDTNTEAFF	TGTGCCAGCAGTCAATGGGACACGAACACTGAAGCTTTCTTT
TRBJ1-1	TRBV4-3	many	-	CASSQAMNTEAFF	TGCGCCAGCAGCCAAGCGATGAACACTGAAGCTTTCTTT
TRBJ1-3	TRBV7-9	-	-	CASSLWAVGNTIYF	TGTGCCAGCAGCTTGTGGGCGGTAGGAAACACCATATATTTT
TRBJ2-7	TRBV4-2	many	-	CASSQEHPYEQYF	TGTGCCAGCAGCCAAGAACATCCCTACGAGCAGTACTTC
TRBJ2-7	TRBV20-1	-	-	CSARGTLHEQYF	TGCAGTGCTAGAGGGACCCTCCACGAGCAGTACTTC
TRBJ2-3	TRBV13	-	-	CASSARLDTQYF	TGTGCCAGCAGTGCCCGACTCGATACGCAGTATTTT
TRBJ1-5	TRBV7-8	many	-	CASSLVGLSNQPQHF	TGTGCCAGCAGCTTAGTGGGTCTTAGCAATCAGCCCCAGCATTTT
TRBJ1-2	TRBV29-1	-	TRBD1	CSLSLTGNNGYTF	TGCAGCCTGTCCTTGACAGGGAATAATGGCTACACCTTC
TRBJ1-2	TRBV2	-	-	CASSEGSWADGYTF	TGTGCCAGCAGTGAAGGTTCGTGGGCGGATGGCTACACCTTT
TRBJ1-5	TRBV15	-	TRBD1	CARFAGGDQPQHF	TGTGCTAGATTTGCAGGGGGCGATCAGCCCCAGCATTTT
TRBJ2-7	TRBV20-1	-	TRBD2	CSAATGTSGLEQYF	TGCAGTGCTGCAACCGGGACTAGCGGGTTAGAGCAGTACTTC
TRBJ2-5	TRBV5-6	-	-	CASSLTYRVETQYF	TGTGCCAGCAGCTTAACCTACAGGGTGGAGACCCAGTACTTC